Included here is one T cell receptor (beta chain) sequence, with context. From RNA, the CDR3 regions of TCR beta chains were amplified and sequenced. RT-PCR in the first round used HTBI primers; a second-round multiplex PCR followed. A single record per CDR3 protein comes from TCRdb applying MiXCR to the multiplex PCR reads. In the table there are about 420,000 distinct CDR3 sequences, about 21% of which are singletons. This sample was taken from a study of Graves' ophthalmopathy and Graves' hyperthyroidism. The CDR3 is 15 amino acids. Germline-derived CDR1 and CDR2 are DFQATT and SNEGSKA (reference sequence). V lost 0 bases, J lost 1 base, and 1 base stayed unmatched. Ophthalmopathy not arising within 18 months of follow-up defined hyperthyroidism as stable.

The sequence was obtained from a woman younger than 30 with stable Graves' hyperthyroidism. The genes are TRBV20-1 and TRBJ2-5; TRBD2 aligns across 11 bases. Material: peripheral blood. CDR3: CSARDGLAGQETQYF. In DNA, the CDR3 is TGCAGTGCTAGAGATGGACTAGCGGGCCAAGAGACCCAGTACTTC.